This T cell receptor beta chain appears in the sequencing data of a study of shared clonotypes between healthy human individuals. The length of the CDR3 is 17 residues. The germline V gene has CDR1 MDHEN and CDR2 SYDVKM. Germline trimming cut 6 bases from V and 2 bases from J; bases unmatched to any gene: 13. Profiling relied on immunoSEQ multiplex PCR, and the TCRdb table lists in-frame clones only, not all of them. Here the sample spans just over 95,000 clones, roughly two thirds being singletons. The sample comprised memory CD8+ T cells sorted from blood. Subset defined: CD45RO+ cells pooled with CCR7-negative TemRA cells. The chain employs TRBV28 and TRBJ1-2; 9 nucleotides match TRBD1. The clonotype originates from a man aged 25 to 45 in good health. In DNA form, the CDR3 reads TGTGCCAGCAGCACCCGGGACAGGGCGACAGTAAACTATGGCTACACCTTC. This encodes CASSTRDRATVNYGYTF.